The 3 T cell receptor beta chains reported below all come from one sample, sequenced in a study of regulatory T cells in long-lasting Graves disease. Time point here: newly diagnosed GD, antithyroid drugs for less than 3 months. With RNA extracted from PBMCs as input, the TCR library was made. Investigators prepared the TCR beta libraries by applying iRepertoire HTBI primers and Arm-PCR of CDR3 regions. TCRdb processed the multiplex PCR reads anew with MiXCR; each CDR3 protein has one entry. The sample yields some 370,000 distinct CDR3 sequences, about 11% seen once. The sample was also reused in another study, on T cells in Graves' hyperthyroidism and ophthalmopathy.

Sequencing used peripheral blood mononuclear cells (PBMCs), obtained at new diagnosis, from a patient treated with antithyroid drugs. The receptors stem from a woman under 30 with Graves disease.

This clonotype was recorded a few times. This rearrangement joins TRBV15 to TRBJ2-4; D is unresolved. The CDR3 consists of 15 residues. V was shortened by 0 bases and J by 8 bases, with 14 bases between the two germline ends. Germline V gene data show CDR1 as LNHNV and CDR2 as YYDKDF (reference sequence). CDR3 sequence: CATSRDVPPFYIQYF. The CDR3 DNA is TGTGCCACCAGCAGAGATGTGCCCCCCTTCTACATTCAGTACTTC.

A note on this clonotype: A much larger clone differs by one base, so this may be a read error. This sequence joins TRBV28 and TRBJ2-5; TRBD2 matches at 7 bases. In germline, CDR1 is MDHEN, CDR2 SYDVKM. This CDR3 has 15 amino acids. The CDR3 sequence is CASSWAWTRRETQCF. In nucleotides, the CDR3 is TGTGCCAGCAGCTGGGCATGGACCCGGCGGGAGACCCAGTGCTTC.

The chain carries TRBV4-3 and TRBJ2-7, with D possibly TRBD2 on 6 matching bases. CDR1 and CDR2 from the germline V gene are LGHNA and YSLEER. The V end lost 2 bases, the J end lost 2 bases, and 13 bases lay between the germline ends. This CDR3 spans 15 amino acids. CDR3 loop: CASSQWGTPTYEQYF. The CDR3 DNA reads as TGCGCCAGCAGCCAATGGGGGACTCCAACCTACGAGCAGTACTTC.